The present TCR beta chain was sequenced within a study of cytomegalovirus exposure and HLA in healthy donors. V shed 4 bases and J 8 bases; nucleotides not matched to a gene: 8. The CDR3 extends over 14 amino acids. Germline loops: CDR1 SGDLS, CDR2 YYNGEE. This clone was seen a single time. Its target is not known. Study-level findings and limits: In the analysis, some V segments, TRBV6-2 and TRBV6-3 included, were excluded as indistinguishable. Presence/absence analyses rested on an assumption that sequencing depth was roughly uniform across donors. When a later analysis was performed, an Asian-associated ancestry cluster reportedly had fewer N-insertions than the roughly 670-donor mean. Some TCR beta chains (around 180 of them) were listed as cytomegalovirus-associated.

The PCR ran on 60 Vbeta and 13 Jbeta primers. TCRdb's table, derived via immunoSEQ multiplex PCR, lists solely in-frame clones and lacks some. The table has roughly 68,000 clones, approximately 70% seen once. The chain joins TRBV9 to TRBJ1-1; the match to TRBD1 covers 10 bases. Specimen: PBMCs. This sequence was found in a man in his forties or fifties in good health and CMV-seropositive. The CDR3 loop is CASSPRDRGTEAFF. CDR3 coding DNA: TGTGCCAGCAGCCCCCGGGACAGGGGAACCGAAGCTTTCTTT. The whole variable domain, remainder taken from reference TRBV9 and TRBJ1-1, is DSGVTQTPKHLITATGQRVTLRCSPRSGDLSVYWYQQSLDQGLQFLIQYYNGEERAKGNILERFSAQQFPDLHSELNLSSLELGDSALYFCASSPRDRGTEAFFGQGTRLTVV.